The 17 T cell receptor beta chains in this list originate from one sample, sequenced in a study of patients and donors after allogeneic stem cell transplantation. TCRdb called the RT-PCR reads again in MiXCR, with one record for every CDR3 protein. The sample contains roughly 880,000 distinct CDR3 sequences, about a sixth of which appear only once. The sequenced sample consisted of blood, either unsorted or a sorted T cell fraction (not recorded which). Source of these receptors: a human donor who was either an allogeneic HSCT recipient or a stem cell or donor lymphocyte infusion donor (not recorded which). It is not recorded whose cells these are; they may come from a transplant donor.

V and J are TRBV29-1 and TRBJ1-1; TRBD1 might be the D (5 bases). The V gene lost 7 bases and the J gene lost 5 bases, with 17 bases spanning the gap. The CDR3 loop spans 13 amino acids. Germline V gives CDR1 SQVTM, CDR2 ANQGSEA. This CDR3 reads CSAGGGRYTEAFF. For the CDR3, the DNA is TGCAGCGCCGGGGGGGGTCGTTATACTGAAGCTTTCTTT.

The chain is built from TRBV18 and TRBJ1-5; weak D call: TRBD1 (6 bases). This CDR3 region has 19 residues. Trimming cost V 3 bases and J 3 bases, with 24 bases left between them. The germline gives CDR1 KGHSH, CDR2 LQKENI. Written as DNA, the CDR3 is TGTGCCAGCTCACCCCTCCGGGACATAGGGGGTCAGGCCAATCAGCCCCAGCATTTT. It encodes CASSPLRDIGGQANQPQHF. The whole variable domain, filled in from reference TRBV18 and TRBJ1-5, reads NAGVMQNPRHLVRRRGQEARLRCSPMKGHSHVYWYRQLPEEGLKFMVYLQKENIIDESGMPKERFSAEFPKEGPSILRIQQVVRGDSAAYFCASSPLRDIGGQANQPQHFGDGTRLSIL.

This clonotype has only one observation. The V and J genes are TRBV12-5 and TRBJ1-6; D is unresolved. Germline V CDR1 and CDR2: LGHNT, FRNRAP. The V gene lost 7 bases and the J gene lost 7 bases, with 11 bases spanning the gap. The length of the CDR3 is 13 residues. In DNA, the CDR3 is TGTGCTAGTGCCCGGCAAGAGAATTCACCCCTCCACTTT. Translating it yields CASARQENSPLHF.

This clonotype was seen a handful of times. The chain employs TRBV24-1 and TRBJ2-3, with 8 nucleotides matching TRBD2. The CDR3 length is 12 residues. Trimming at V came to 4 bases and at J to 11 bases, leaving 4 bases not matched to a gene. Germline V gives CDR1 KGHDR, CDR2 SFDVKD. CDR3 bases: TGTGCCACCAGTGAAGCACTAGCGGAGCAGTATTTT. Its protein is CATSEALAEQYF.

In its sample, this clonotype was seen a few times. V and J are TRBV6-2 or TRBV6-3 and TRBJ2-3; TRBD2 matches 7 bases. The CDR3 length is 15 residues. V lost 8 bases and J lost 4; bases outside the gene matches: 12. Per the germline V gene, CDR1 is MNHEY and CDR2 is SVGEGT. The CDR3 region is CASGPLGREADTQYF. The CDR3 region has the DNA TGTGCCAGCGGGCCTCTGGGACGGGAGGCAGATACGCAGTATTTT.

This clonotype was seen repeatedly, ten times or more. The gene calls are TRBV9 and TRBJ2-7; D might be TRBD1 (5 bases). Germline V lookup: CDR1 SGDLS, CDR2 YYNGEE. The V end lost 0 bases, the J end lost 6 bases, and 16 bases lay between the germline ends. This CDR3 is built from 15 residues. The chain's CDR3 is CASSVAPEQGSEQYF. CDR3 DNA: TGTGCCAGCAGCGTAGCACCCGAGCAGGGAAGCGAGCAGTACTTC.

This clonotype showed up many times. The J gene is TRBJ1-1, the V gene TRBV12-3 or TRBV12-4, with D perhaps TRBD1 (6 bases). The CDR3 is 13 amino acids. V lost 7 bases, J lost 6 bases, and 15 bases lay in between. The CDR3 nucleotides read TGTGCCAGCAATACACCACAGGGCCCTGAAGCTTTCTTT. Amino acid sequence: CASNTPQGPEAFF.

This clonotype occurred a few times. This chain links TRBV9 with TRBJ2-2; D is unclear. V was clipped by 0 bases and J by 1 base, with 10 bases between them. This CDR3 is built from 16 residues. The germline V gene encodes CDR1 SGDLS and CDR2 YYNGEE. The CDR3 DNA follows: TGTGCCAGCAGCGTAGATGTGCCTGTGAACACCGGGGAGCTGTTTTTT. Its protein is CASSVDVPVNTGELFF.

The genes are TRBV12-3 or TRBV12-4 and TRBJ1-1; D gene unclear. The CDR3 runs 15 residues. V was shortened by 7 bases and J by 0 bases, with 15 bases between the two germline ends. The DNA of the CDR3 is TGTGCCAGCACTCTCCAGCCGGGCCTGAACACTGAAGCTTTCTTT. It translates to CASTLQPGLNTEAFF.

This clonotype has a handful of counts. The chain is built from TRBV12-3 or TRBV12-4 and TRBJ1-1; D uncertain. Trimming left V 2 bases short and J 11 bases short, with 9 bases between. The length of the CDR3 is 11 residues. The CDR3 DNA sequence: TGTGCCAGCAGTTTAAAGGTGGGCGCTTTCTTT. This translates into CASSLKVGAFF.

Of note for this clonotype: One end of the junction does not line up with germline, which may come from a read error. The CDR3 region has the DNA TGTGCCAGCAGCCAAGGAGAACTAGCGGCCTCCTTC. Its translation is CASSQGELAASF. This chain links TRBV3-1 with TRBJ2-4; TRBD2 matches at 8 bases. The CDR3 is made up of 12 amino acids. Germline-derived CDR1 and CDR2 are LGHDT and YNNKEL (reference sequence).

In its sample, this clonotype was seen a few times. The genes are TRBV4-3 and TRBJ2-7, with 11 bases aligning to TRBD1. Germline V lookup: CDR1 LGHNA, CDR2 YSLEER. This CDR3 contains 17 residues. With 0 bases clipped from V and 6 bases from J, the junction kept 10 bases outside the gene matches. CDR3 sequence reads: CASSQEGRDRGLGEQYF. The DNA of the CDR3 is TGCGCCAGCAGCCAAGAAGGCAGGGACAGGGGGTTGGGCGAGCAGTACTTC.

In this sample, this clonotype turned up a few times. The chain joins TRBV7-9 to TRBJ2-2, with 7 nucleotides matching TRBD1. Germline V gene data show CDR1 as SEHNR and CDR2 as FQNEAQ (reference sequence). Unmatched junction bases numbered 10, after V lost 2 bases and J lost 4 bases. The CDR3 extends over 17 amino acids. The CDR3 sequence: CASSLPIGQDGTGELFF. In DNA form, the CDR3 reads TGTGCCAGCAGCTTACCTATCGGACAGGACGGCACCGGGGAGCTGTTTTTT. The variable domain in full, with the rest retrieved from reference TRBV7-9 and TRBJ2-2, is DTGVSQNPRHKITKRGQNVTFRCDPISEHNRLYWYRQTLGQGPEFLTYFQNEAQLEKSRLLSDRFSAERPKGSFSTLEIQRTEQGDSAMYLCASSLPIGQDGTGELFFGEGSRLTVL.

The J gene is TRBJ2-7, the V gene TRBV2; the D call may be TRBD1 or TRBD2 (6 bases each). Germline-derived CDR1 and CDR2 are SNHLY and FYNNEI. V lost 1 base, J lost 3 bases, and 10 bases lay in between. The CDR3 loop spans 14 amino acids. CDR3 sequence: CASSEERGDYEQYF. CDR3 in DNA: TGTGCCAGCAGTGAAGAGAGGGGGGACTACGAGCAGTACTTC. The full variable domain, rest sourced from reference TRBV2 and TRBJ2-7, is EPEVTQTPSHQVTQMGQEVILRCVPISNHLYFYWYRQILGQKVEFLVSFYNNEISEKSEIFDDQFSVERPDGSNFTLKIRSTKLEDSAMYFCASSEERGDYEQYFGPGTRLTVT.

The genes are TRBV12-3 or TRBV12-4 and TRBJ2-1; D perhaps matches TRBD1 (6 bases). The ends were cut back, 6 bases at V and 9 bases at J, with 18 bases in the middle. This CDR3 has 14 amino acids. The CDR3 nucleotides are TGTGCCAGCAGCCCAGGGTTGGGGGCAGGTGAGCAGTTCTTC. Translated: CASSPGLGAGEQFF.

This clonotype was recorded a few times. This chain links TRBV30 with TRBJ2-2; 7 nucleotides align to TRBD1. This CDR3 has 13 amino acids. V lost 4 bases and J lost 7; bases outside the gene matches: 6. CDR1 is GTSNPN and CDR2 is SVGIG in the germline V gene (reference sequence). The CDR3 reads CAWTAQGVGELFF. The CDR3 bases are TGTGCCTGGACCGCCCAGGGGGTCGGGGAGCTGTTTTTT.

For the CDR3, the DNA is TGTGCCAGCCGCCCCGGAGGCGGACAGGGTGTCAATGAGCAGTTCTTC. Translating it yields CASRPGGGQGVNEQFF. The gene calls are TRBV12-3 or TRBV12-4 and TRBJ2-1; TRBD1 matches at 8 bases. V lost 8 bases and J lost 6; bases outside the gene matches: 15. The CDR3 sequence is 16 residues long.